The rows below give T cell receptor beta chains drawn from one sample of a study of T cell responses to AZD1222 COVID-19 vaccine. The table came from immunoSEQ multiplex PCR; TCRdb's copy has only in-frame clones and leaves some out. This table holds 180,000 or so clones, roughly nine tenths found once. Sequenced material: peripheral blood, taken 28 days after the second AZD1222 dose. These receptors were taken from an adult who received the AZD1222 COVID-19 vaccine. CDR3s include the opening cysteine and the closing phenylalanine or tryptophan. A D gene is named only where the DNA matches it firmly. Only part of the rows carry a size: once, few, many, or a class if the clone is expanded.

TGTGCCAGCAGTTGGGACAGACCTATGAACACTGAAGCTTTCTTT	CASSWDRPMNTEAFF	TRBD1	TRBV2	NA	TRBJ1-1
TGTGCCAGCAGCTGGTCAGGGGCGCGGAACACTGAAGCTTTCTTT	CASSWSGARNTEAFF	NA	TRBV11-2	NA	TRBJ1-1
TGTGCCAGCAGCTTTTACTCTAGCGGGGGTTACTCTGGGGCCAACGTCCTGACTTTC	CASSFYSSGGYSGANVLTF	TRBD2	TRBV7-2	NA	TRBJ2-6
TGCAGCGCACAGGGTGTAGACTATGGCTACACCTTC	CSAQGVDYGYTF	NA	TRBV29-1	NA	TRBJ1-2
TGTGCCAGCAGTCCCAGAACAAGGGCGGGGTTATATGGCTACACCTTC	CASSPRTRAGLYGYTF	NA	TRBV7-6	NA	TRBJ1-2
TGTGCCAGTAGTCGGGGCAGGGGGTCCTACAATGAGCAGTTCTTC	CASSRGRGSYNEQFF	TRBD1	TRBV19	NA	TRBJ2-1
TGCAGCGTTCATGTAGGCTCTGGAAACACCATATATTTT	CSVHVGSGNTIYF	NA	TRBV29-1	once	TRBJ1-3
TGCGCCAGCAGCTTGCGGCTAGCGGGAGTCGGGGATACGCAGTATTTT	CASSLRLAGVGDTQYF	TRBD2	TRBV5-1	few	TRBJ2-3
TGTGCCAGCAGTCCCCCGACAGGGCTAGGTGACACCATATATTTT	CASSPPTGLGDTIYF	TRBD1	TRBV3-1/TRBV3-2	NA	TRBJ1-3
TGTGCCAGCAGTTACTCCCATGCTAACACTGAAGCTTTCTTT	CASSYSHANTEAFF	NA	TRBV6-5	NA	TRBJ1-1
TGCGCCAGCAGCCCACTGGCGGGAGGTAACACCGGGGAGCTGTTTTTT	CASSPLAGGNTGELFF	TRBD2	TRBV5-1	NA	TRBJ2-2
TGTGCCAGCAGCTTCCAGGGGGCGTTTTACGAGCAGTACTTC	CASSFQGAFYEQYF	TRBD1	TRBV6-2/TRBV6-3	NA	TRBJ2-7
TGTGCCAGCAGCTTAGCTACTGGACAGGGCTTTGGAGATACGCAGTATTTT	CASSLATGQGFGDTQYF	TRBD1	TRBV7-3	NA	TRBJ2-3
TGCGCCAGCAGCTTGGGGGACAGGCTACAATTAGCCAAAAACATTCAGTACTTC	CASSLGDRLQLAKNIQYF	TRBD1	TRBV5-1	NA	TRBJ2-4
TGTGCCAGCAGCTTGAAGACAGGTACTCAAGAGACCCAGTACTTC	CASSLKTGTQETQYF	NA	TRBV5-6	NA	TRBJ2-5
TGTGCCACCAGCACAAGGAGGACTGAAGCTTTCTTT	CATSTRRTEAFF	NA	TRBV15	NA	TRBJ1-1
TGTGCCAGCAGCGTTTGGATGGACAGTAATGAAAAACTGTTTTTT	CASSVWMDSNEKLFF	NA	TRBV9	NA	TRBJ1-4
TGCAGCGTTCGGGGGGGATCCCGGGGATACGAGCAGTACTTC	CSVRGGSRGYEQYF	TRBD2	TRBV29-1	once	TRBJ2-7
TGCGCCAGCAGCCAAACAGCGGAAAACTATGGCTACACCTTC	CASSQTAENYGYTF	NA	TRBV4-1	NA	TRBJ1-2
TGTGCCAGCAGCCCGGTGGCAGATACGCAGTATTTT	CASSPVADTQYF	NA	TRBV7-9	once	TRBJ2-3
TGTGCCAGCAGTGACTCGGCGGCCGGGGAGCTGTTTTTT	CASSDSAAGELFF	NA	TRBV6-4	once	TRBJ2-2
TGTGCCATCATCCTTATGGGGGCAGCTAATGAAAAACTGTTTTTT	CAIILMGAANEKLFF	NA	TRBV10-3	NA	TRBJ1-4
TGTGCCATCAGTGAATCCCGGGACAGGGATGCCTACGAGCAGTACTTC	CAISESRDRDAYEQYF	TRBD1	TRBV10-3	NA	TRBJ2-7
TGTGCCAGCAGTTTTAATAGAGGGCACGGCTATGGCTACACCTTC	CASSFNRGHGYGYTF	NA	TRBV28	NA	TRBJ1-2
TGTGCCAGTAGTGGGTGGGGGGCGAAGATGTACAATGAGCAGTTCTTC	CASSGWGAKMYNEQFF	NA	TRBV19	NA	TRBJ2-1
TGCAGTGCTACTGACAGGGAGTCAGATACGCAGTATTTT	CSATDRESDTQYF	TRBD1	TRBV20-1	NA	TRBJ2-3
TGCGCCAGCAGTGAGTTTACAGGGGCCTATGGCTACACCTTC	CASSEFTGAYGYTF	TRBD1	TRBV10-2	NA	TRBJ1-2
TGCGCCAGCAGCCCAGACAGGGGGTCCTATGGCTACACCTTC	CASSPDRGSYGYTF	TRBD1	TRBV5-1	NA	TRBJ1-2
TGTGCCAGCAGGGGTTTTGGAGGGTCCGGGGATGAGCAGTTCTTC	CASRGFGGSGDEQFF	NA	TRBV28	NA	TRBJ2-1